This T cell receptor beta chain is drawn from a study of T-cell reconstitution after alpha-beta-depleted transplantation in children. It was with unique molecular identifiers that the TCRbeta library was prepared. TCRdb processed the PCR reads anew with MiXCR; each CDR3 protein has one entry. The repertoire holds about 900,000 distinct CDR3 sequences, with about 30% as singletons. General observations from the study: Alpha-beta T cells present about two months after transplant were reported to originate from several hundred expanded graft clones.

Of note for this clonotype: Its antigen is still unknown.

V was pared by 0 bases and J by 8 bases, with 13 bases between. The CDR3 loop spans 14 amino acids. Germline loops: CDR1 MNHEY, CDR2 SVGAGI. This receptor was identified in a boy in the first two years of life who had a stem cell transplant for SCID, so the T cells may come from the graft donor. This chain uses TRBV6-5 with TRBJ1-2; D is unresolved. Here the sequenced sample was PBMCs, mostly from graft donor cells, taken 360 days after TCRalphabeta/CD19-depleted stem cell transplant. The CDR3 nucleotides read TGTGCCAGCAGTTACTCGATAAATCGGCTAGGCTACACCTTC. Translation gives CASSYSINRLGYTF.